A single sample gave rise to the 15 T cell receptor beta chains below, sequenced in a study of cytomegalovirus exposure and HLA in healthy donors. PCR employed 60 Vbeta and 13 Jbeta primers. Sequenced by immunoSEQ multiplex PCR; TCRdb stores in-frame clones only, minus some. The repertoire holds 150,000 to 200,000 clones, around four fifths seen once, with around 1.5% in the top ten. The material sequenced was PBMCs. These receptors came from a woman aged 25 to 39 in good health and CMV-seronegative.

The V and J genes are TRBV11-2 and TRBJ2-3, with 8 positions matching TRBD2. The CDR3 consists of 17 residues. Per the germline V gene, CDR1 is SGHAT and CDR2 is FQNNGV. V was pared by 1 base and J by 5 bases, with 11 bases of the junction left unmatched. The CDR3: CASSLGNSGAPRDTQYF. Here the CDR3 DNA reads TGTGCCAGCAGCTTAGGAAATAGCGGGGCCCCAAGAGATACGCAGTATTTT.

For the CDR3, the DNA is TGTGCCTGGAGTGTCGGAGACAGACGGTATCAGCCCCAGCATTTT. It yields the protein CAWSVGDRRYQPQHF. The rearrangement links TRBV30 to TRBJ1-5; possible D gene TRBD1, 5 bases. Trimming left V 0 bases short and J 5 bases short, with 14 bases between. The CDR3 consists of 15 residues. Germline V gene lookup returns CDR1 GTSNPN and CDR2 SVGIG (reference sequence). Looking up the rest from reference TRBV30 and TRBJ1-5 gives the full variable domain: SQTIHQWPATLVQPVGSPLSLECTVEGTSNPNLYWYRQAAGRGLQLLFYSVGIGQISSEVPQNLSASRPQDRQFILSSKKLLLSDSGFYLCAWSVGDRRYQPQHFGDGTRLSIL.

The chain carries TRBV28 and TRBJ2-5; 7 positions match TRBD2. The J call may be incorrect, as the DNA end agrees better with TRBJ2-7. Per germline, CDR1 MDHEN and CDR2 SYDVKM. The CDR3 is 12 residues long. The DNA of the CDR3 is TGTGCCAGCAGTCGGGAGGTTTACGAGCAGTACTTC. This translates into CASSREVYEQYF.

The chain's CDR3 is CSFAGATYEQYF. The CDR3 coding sequence is TGCAGCTTTGCAGGGGCTACCTACGAGCAGTACTTC. The chain carries TRBV29-1 and TRBJ2-7; possible D gene TRBD1, 6 bases. The CDR3 loop spans 12 amino acids. Per the germline V gene, CDR1 is SQVTM and CDR2 is ANQGSEA. V lost 8 bases, J lost 2 bases, and 13 bases lay in between.

The genes are TRBV5-1 and TRBJ2-2; TRBD2 matches 14 bases. V lost 4 bases, J lost 3 bases, and 5 bases stayed unmatched. There are 17 residues in the CDR3. The germline V gene has CDR1 SGHRS and CDR2 YFSETQ. CDR3 in DNA: TGCGCCAGCAGCATATGGACTAGCGGGGGGTACACCGGGGAGCTGTTTTTT. The encoded protein is CASSIWTSGGYTGELFF.

The chain carries TRBV7-7 and TRBJ2-2, with a weak D call TRBD1 (7 bases). The CDR3 is made up of 16 amino acids. CDR1 is SSHAT, CDR2 FNYEAQ, per germline (reference sequence). V was clipped by 2 bases and J by 5 bases, with 15 bases between them. The CDR3 protein is CASSLRSAGGTGELFF. As DNA, the CDR3 is TGTGCCAGCAGCTTACGGTCGGCAGGGGGGACCGGGGAGCTGTTTTTT.

J is TRBJ1-5 and V is TRBV18, with D possibly matching TRBD1 (5 bases). The CDR3 spans 13 residues. V dropped 5 bases and J dropped 0 bases, with 5 bases sitting between them. Germline CDR1 and CDR2: KGHSH and LQKENI. Written as DNA, the CDR3 is TGTGCCAGCTCAGACAGTAGCAATCAGCCCCAGCATTTT. Protein product: CASSDSSNQPQHF.

This sequence joins TRBV5-1 and TRBJ1-1; D may be TRBD1 (6 bases). With 1 base removed from V and 4 bases from J, the gap between germline ends came to 20 bases. This CDR3 has 17 residues. CDR1 SGHRS and CDR2 YFSETQ come from the germline V gene. This chain's CDR3 is CASSLRPFELGGTEAFF. DNA for the CDR3: TGCGCCAGCAGCTTGCGGCCTTTCGAATTAGGGGGCACTGAAGCTTTCTTT. The full variable domain, with the rest looked up from reference TRBV5-1 and TRBJ1-1, is KAGVTQTPRYLIKTRGQQVTLSCSPISGHRSVSWYQQTPGQGLQFLFEYFSETQRNKGNFPGRFSGRQFSNSRSEMNVSTLELGDSALYLCASSLRPFELGGTEAFFGQGTRLTVV.

The chain couples TRBV7-9 to TRBJ1-1; possible D gene TRBD1, 6 bases. Looked up from germline, CDR1 is SEHNR and CDR2 is FQNEAQ (reference sequence). V lost 5 bases, J lost 1 base, and 8 bases lay in between. The CDR3 has 13 residues. This CDR3 is CASSLDRNTEAFF. The CDR3 nucleotides read TGTGCCAGCAGCCTGGACAGGAACACTGAAGCTTTCTTT.

The chain carries TRBV27 and TRBJ2-6; 9 bases agree with TRBD1. Germline CDR1 reads MNHEY; CDR2 reads SMNVEV (reference sequence). V lost 5 bases and J lost 1; bases outside the gene matches: 12. There are 19 residues in the CDR3. CDR3 sequence: CASSRYLGQGISGANVLTF. For the CDR3, the DNA is TGTGCCAGCAGTCGTTACTTGGGACAGGGTATATCTGGGGCCAACGTCCTGACTTTC.

The J gene is TRBJ1-2, the V gene TRBV7-9; tentative D call: TRBD1 (5 bases). Per the germline V gene, CDR1 is SEHNR and CDR2 is FQNEAQ (reference sequence). V lost 4 bases and J lost 3, with 12 bases in between. This CDR3 has 14 residues. This chain's CDR3 is CASSSSREHYGYTF. DNA of the CDR3: TGTGCCAGCAGCTCCTCCAGGGAACACTATGGCTACACCTTC.

The genes are TRBV30 and TRBJ1-1, with TRBD1 as a possible D gene (6 bases). The V and J ends lost 8 bases and 1 base respectively, with 17 bases between them. Per germline, CDR1 GTSNPN and CDR2 SVGIG (reference sequence). The CDR3 covers 14 residues. The CDR3 DNA reads as TGTGCCCACCTTAAACGGACAGCGAACACTGAAGCTTTCTTT. As protein: CAHLKRTANTEAFF.

The genes are TRBV19 and TRBJ1-2; no clear D gene. The ends were cut back, 1 base at V and 3 bases at J, with 9 bases in the middle. Germline V CDR1 and CDR2: LNHDA, SQIVND (reference sequence). The CDR3 length is 14 residues. CDR3 amino acids: CASSIAGSHYGYTF. CDR3 sequence (DNA): TGTGCCAGTAGTATAGCAGGCAGCCACTATGGCTACACCTTC.

The chain joins TRBV5-1 to TRBJ2-2; no firm D call. The V gene's germline CDR1 is SGHRS and CDR2 YFSETQ. Trimming removed 4 bases from V and 2 bases from J, with 9 bases in between. CDR3 size: 14 residues. The DNA of the CDR3 is TGCGCCAGCAGCAGAGACACCAACACCGGGGAGCTGTTTTTT. Translating it yields CASSRDTNTGELFF.

The chain is built from TRBV6-5 and TRBJ2-7; D possibly corresponds to TRBD2 (7 bases). The V gene lost 2 bases and the J gene lost 5 bases, with 19 bases spanning the gap. Germline lookup yields CDR1 MNHEY and CDR2 SVGAGI. This CDR3 comprises 16 residues. The CDR3 reads CASSYRGGGTADEQYF. In nucleotides, the CDR3 is TGTGCCAGCAGTTACCGAGGGGGGGGTACCGCCGACGAGCAGTACTTC.